The rows below give T cell receptor beta chains drawn from one sample of a study of T-cell memory formation after mild COVID-19. TCRdb re-called the 5' RACE reads with MiXCR, one entry per CDR3 protein. The sample lists more than 150,000 distinct CDR3 sequences, about 18% occurring once. The specimen was PBMCs or a T cell subset sorted from them (not recorded which). These receptors originate from a man between 18 and 35 years old who had mild COVID-19 (a few samples of this study predate the infection). Cell type and time point are not known. Both conserved end residues are part of each CDR3. Each record gives: J gene, clone size, V gene, D gene, CDR3 DNA, CDR3 protein. D genes are given only for firm matches. Not all rows give a size; the values are once, few, many and, for expanded clones, a class.

>TRBJ1-2|few|TRBV12-3/TRBV12-4|.
TGTGCCAGCAGTTTTAGAATGGGAGGTAACTATGGCTACACCTTC
CASSFRMGGNYGYTF
>TRBJ1-4|.|TRBV15|TRBD1
TGTGCCACCAGCAGAGGACAGGGGATTAATGAAAAACTGTTTTTT
CATSRGQGINEKLFF
>TRBJ1-1|.|TRBV6-6|.
TGTGCCAGCAGTTATGTGCCTGACTCTGAAGCTTTCTTT
CASSYVPDSEAFF
>TRBJ2-3|.|TRBV19|.
TGTGCCAGTAGAAGTGGGGGTAGCACAGATACGCAGTATTTT
CASRSGGSTDTQYF
>TRBJ2-4|few|TRBV6-6|.
TGTGCCAGCACTACCGGGGAACTAGCCAAAAACATTCAGTACTTC
CASTTGELAKNIQYF
>TRBJ2-1|.|TRBV7-2|.
TGTGCCAGCAGCGCCCAACTAGCTAAGGATGAGCAGTTCTTC
CASSAQLAKDEQFF
>TRBJ2-4|.|TRBV7-2|TRBD1
TGTGCCAGCAGCCCCGGGGACAGGGCAAACATTCAGTACTTC
CASSPGDRANIQYF
>TRBJ2-5|.|TRBV9|TRBD2
TGTGCCAGCAGCGTAGAGGCTAGCGGAACCCAAGAGACCCAGTACTTC
CASSVEASGTQETQYF
>TRBJ1-1|.|TRBV7-8|.
TGTGCCAGCAGCTTATTACTCGGGGGAAGAACTGAAGCTTTCTTT
CASSLLLGGRTEAFF
>TRBJ1-1|.|TRBV5-1|TRBD1
TGCGCCAGCAGCCATGGAGCGGACAGGGTCACTGAAGCTTTCTTT
CASSHGADRVTEAFF
>TRBJ1-2|.|TRBV5-1|.
TGCGCCAGCAGCTTGGTGGCGATCCGGGGGTATGGCTACACCTTC
CASSLVAIRGYGYTF
>TRBJ1-4|.|TRBV6-1|.
TGTGCCAGCAGTGAAGTAATGAACGCGGCGAGAGAAAAACTGTTTTTT
CASSEVMNAAREKLFF
>TRBJ2-2|.|TRBV20-1|.
TGCAGTGCTAGACTCGCCTCCCAGGAGCTGTTTTTT
CSARLASQELFF
>TRBJ1-3|few|TRBV2|.
TGTGCCAGCAGTGAAAGCAACTCTGGAAACACCATATATTTT
CASSESNSGNTIYF
>TRBJ2-5|few|TRBV4-1|.
TGCGCCAGCAGCCGCAGGAGGGGAGTGGAGACCCAGTACTTC
CASSRRRGVETQYF
>TRBJ2-6|.|TRBV5-1|.
TGCGCCAGCAGCTTCTTGAGTACTGGGGCCAACGTCCTGACTTTC
CASSFLSTGANVLTF
>TRBJ1-5|.|TRBV7-8|.
TGTGCCAGCAGCTTAGGTCGCTGGCCTGGTCAGCAGCCCCAGCATTTT
CASSLGRWPGQQPQHF
>TRBJ1-3|few|TRBV7-2|.
TGTGCCAGCAGCTTGACAGCGAAGGGTGGAAACACCATATATTTT
CASSLTAKGGNTIYF
>TRBJ1-1|many|TRBV12-3/TRBV12-4|.
TGTGCCAGCCATCCAGGGGTTTTGGCGACTGAAGCTTTCTTT
CASHPGVLATEAFF
>TRBJ1-6|.|TRBV7-2|.
TGTGCCAGCAGCTTAGCCCTGGGGCAGGGAAGGGGACCCCTCCACTTT
CASSLALGQGRGPLHF
>TRBJ2-2|few|TRBV24-1|.
TGTGCCACCAGTGATTTTGGGGAAACCGGGGAGCTGTTTTTT
CATSDFGETGELFF
>TRBJ2-5|many|TRBV5-1|TRBD2
TGCGCCAGCAGCTTAGTCCTTAGCGGGAGCCAAGAGACCCAGTACTTC
CASSLVLSGSQETQYF